The 17 T cell receptor beta chains listed next were all sequenced from one sample in a study of Graves' ophthalmopathy and Graves' hyperthyroidism. RNA served as the template for amplifying TCR beta CDR3 regions. In the first round, RT-PCR was carried out with HTBI primers, and a multiplex PCR formed the second round. Each CDR3 protein is one row after TCRdb ran MiXCR on the multiplex PCR reads. Of 340,000 or so distinct CDR3 sequences listed, 17% are singletons. What was sequenced was peripheral blood. These receptors were obtained from an adult man with Graves' ophthalmopathy.

This clonotype was counted many times. The chain combines TRBV7-2 with TRBJ2-7; D is perhaps TRBD2 (5 bases). CDR3 length: 14 amino acids. V shed 5 bases and J shed 4 bases, with 15 bases lying between them. Germline V gives CDR1 SGHTA, CDR2 FQGNSA. The CDR3 is CASSGRTPRYEQYF. In nucleotides, the CDR3 is TGTGCCAGCAGCGGACGGACTCCACGGTACGAGCAGTACTTC.

This clonotype came up many times. This chain joins TRBV6-2 or TRBV6-3 and TRBJ1-5; the D gene is possibly TRBD1 (5 bases). Per germline, CDR1 MNHEY and CDR2 SVGEGT. The CDR3 contains 15 residues. V was shortened by 7 bases and J by 2 bases, with 15 bases between the two germline ends. The CDR3 reads CASTDPGFGNQPQHF. CDR3 DNA sequence: TGTGCCAGCACCGACCCAGGGTTCGGCAATCAGCCCCAGCATTTT.

At least ten counts were recorded for this clonotype. The CDR3 bases are TGCGCCAGCAGTGAAAGGTCCTACGAGCAGTACTTC. Its translation is CASSERSYEQYF. The chain is built from TRBV10-2 and TRBJ2-7; D remains ambiguous. This CDR3 region has 12 residues. The V end lost 3 bases, the J end lost 1 base, and 4 bases lay between the germline ends. Germline-derived CDR1 and CDR2 are WSHSY and SAAADI.

With regard to this clonotype: Relative to the germline gene, one junction end is altered; a read error may explain this. The rearrangement links TRBV7-2 to TRBJ2-7; 11 bases line up with TRBD2. From germline, CDR1 is SGHTA and CDR2 FQGNSA. The CDR3 contains 12 residues. The CDR3 here is CASSPEGLAETF. CDR3 DNA: TGTGCCAGCAGCCCGGAGGGACTAGCGGAGACCTTC. Full variable domain (remainder filled in from reference TRBV7-2 and TRBJ2-7): GAGVSQSPSNKVTEKGKDVELRCDPISGHTALYWYRQSLGQGLEFLIYFQGNSAPDKSGLPSDRFSAERTGGSVSTLTIQRTQQEDSAVYLCASSPEGLAETFGPGTRLTVT.

This clonotype came up many times. The rearrangement joins TRBV6-2 or TRBV6-3 to TRBJ2-7; 14 bases fit TRBD2. CDR1 is MNHEY, CDR2 SVGEGT, per germline. The CDR3 consists of 17 residues. V dropped 5 bases and J dropped 7; count of bases not matched to a gene: 13. As DNA, the CDR3 is TGTGCCAGCAGTAGAAATCGACTAGCGGGAGGGCCGCGGGAGCAGTACTTC. Translation gives CASSRNRLAGGPREQYF.

This clonotype was found many times. V and J are TRBV7-6 and TRBJ2-5; maybe TRBD1 (5 bases). CDR1 and CDR2 from the germline V gene are SGHVS and FNYEAQ. The V end lost 2 bases, the J end lost 5 bases, and 18 bases lay between the germline ends. The CDR3 spans 16 residues. CDR3 sequence (DNA): TGTGCCAGCAGCTTAACCCCGTCAGGGCGGTCGGAGACCCAGTACTTC. Translation gives CASSLTPSGRSETQYF.

About this clonotype itself: A much bigger clone sits one base away, suggesting this may be a read error. This is likely a read error, given that the CDR3 carries no conserved phenylalanine or tryptophan at its end. CDR3 DNA sequence: TGTGCCTGGAGTATGGCAGGGGTAATCTATGGCTACACCCTC. As protein: CAWSMAGVIYGYTL. This chain links TRBV30 with TRBJ1-2; perhaps TRBD1 as D (6 bases). V dropped 2 bases and J dropped 4 bases, with 14 bases sitting between them. Germline V gene lookup returns CDR1 GTSNPN and CDR2 SVGIG (reference sequence). CDR3 size: 14 residues.

This clonotype has at least ten counts. V and J are TRBV6-5 and TRBJ1-3; a possible D gene is TRBD1 (5 bases). CDR1 and CDR2 (germline): MNHEY, SVGAGI. This CDR3 spans 16 amino acids. Trimming pared 6 bases from V and 0 bases from J, leaving 15 bases between. In DNA form, the CDR3 reads TGTGCCAGCAGCTACACCCCGGGGACCTCTGGAAACACCATATATTTT. This translates into CASSYTPGTSGNTIYF.

This clonotype showed up many times. This chain links TRBV6-1 with TRBJ2-7; possibly TRBD1 for D (6 bases). Trimming stripped 2 bases from V and 2 bases from J, with 7 bases between. CDR1 and CDR2 (germline): MNHNS, SASEGT. The CDR3 is made up of 13 amino acids. The CDR3: CASSERDTYEQYF. In DNA, the CDR3 is TGTGCCAGCAGTGAACGGGACACCTACGAGCAGTACTTC.

Many counts were recorded for this clonotype. This sequence joins TRBV2 and TRBJ2-5; D not certain. V gave up 6 bases and J gave up 3 bases, with 8 bases separating them. Germline CDR1 and CDR2: SNHLY and FYNNEI. The CDR3 loop spans 12 amino acids. The CDR3 here is CASRVSEETQYF. CDR3 in DNA: TGTGCCAGCAGGGTATCCGAAGAGACCCAGTACTTC.

In its sample, this clonotype was seen many times. The rearrangement joins TRBV5-5 to TRBJ1-2, with D unclear. Trimming removed 0 bases from V and 4 bases from J, with 4 bases in between. This CDR3 has 12 residues. CDR1 and CDR2 (germline): SGHKS, YYEKEE (reference sequence). For the CDR3, the DNA is TGTGCCAGCAGCTTGGAGTTCTATGGCTACACCTTC. Translating gives CASSLEFYGYTF.

The table lists this clonotype with many counts. J is TRBJ2-3 and V is TRBV30; D is unresolved. Trimming took 2 bases from V and 0 from J, leaving 9 bases between them. The germline V gene encodes CDR1 GTSNPN and CDR2 SVGIG (reference sequence). This CDR3 is 14 amino acids long. CDR3 DNA: TGTGCCTGGAGTTCCAGTGCTAGCACAGATACGCAGTATTTT. It encodes CAWSSSASTDTQYF.

The rearrangement uses TRBV30 and TRBJ1-2, with D possibly matching TRBD1 (5 bases). There are 13 residues in the CDR3. V lost 7 bases, J lost 4 bases, and 16 bases lay in between. CDR1 and CDR2 from the germline V gene are GTSNPN and SVGIG (reference sequence). CDR3 region: CAYQGRNFYGYTF. The CDR3 DNA reads as TGTGCCTACCAGGGACGGAATTTCTATGGCTACACCTTC.

This clonotype was counted at least ten times. This CDR3 is CASRRQGASGELFF. Here the CDR3 DNA reads TGTGCCAGCAGAAGACAGGGGGCGAGCGGGGAGCTGTTTTTT. The chain uses TRBV7-2 and TRBJ2-2; 10 positions match TRBD1. Germline lookup yields CDR1 SGHTA and CDR2 FQGNSA. Losses at the gene ends were 6 bases for V and 7 bases for J; bases not matched to a gene: 5. This CDR3 spans 14 amino acids.

This clonotype was counted ten times or more. This sequence joins TRBV6-2 or TRBV6-3 and TRBJ2-7; D gene unclear. The CDR3 is 14 amino acids. V dropped 4 bases and J dropped 0 bases, with 10 bases sitting between them. Germline V gene data show CDR1 as MNHEY and CDR2 as SVGEGT. This CDR3 is CASSSLEDSYEQYF. CDR3 nucleotides: TGTGCCAGCAGTTCTCTAGAAGACTCCTACGAGCAGTACTTC.

This clonotype showed up many times. The rearrangement uses TRBV6-2 or TRBV6-3 and TRBJ1-5, with D unresolved. CDR3 length: 13 amino acids. V was cut by 7 bases and J by 1 base, with 8 bases left in between. CDR1 and CDR2 from the germline V gene are MNHEY and SVGEGT. CDR3 region: CASNPSSNQPQHF. The DNA for the CDR3 is TGTGCCAGCAACCCGTCGAGCAATCAGCCCCAGCATTTT.

This clonotype was seen repeatedly, ten times or more. The gene calls are TRBV7-2 and TRBJ2-4; TRBD1 agrees at 8 bases. From germline, CDR1 is SGHTA and CDR2 FQGNSA. V lost 3 bases, J lost 5 bases, and 0 bases stayed unmatched. The CDR3 consists of 13 residues. CDR3 loop: CASSLDRENIQYF. The CDR3 DNA reads TGTGCCAGCAGCTTGGACAGGGAAAACATTCAGTACTTC.